This TCR beta chain was sequenced in a study of blood T cell repertoires in COVID-19. Overall study: Samples taken during acute and convalescent COVID-19 were collected in the United States, Italy and Spain. T cells, B-cell-depleted T cells, or PBMCs supplied cDNA or gDNA.

Authors' processing steps: Cell counts per sample came from amplifying reference gene primers. Data came from immunoSEQ multiplex PCR; TCRdb stores just in-frame clones and leaves some out. Clonal size and the V and J genes are those of that table, whereas D and trimming came from the DNA. The table records under 250,000 clones, approximately 86% of them present only once. The length of the CDR3 is 14 residues. The germline V and J ends were trimmed by 1 base and 1 base, with 8 bases remaining between them. Germline V lookup: CDR1 SGHRS, CDR2 YFSETQ. This clonotype was sampled from an elderly man with acute or convalescent COVID-19. Sequencing used peripheral blood. This sequence joins TRBV5-1 and TRBJ2-5, with D uncertain. In DNA form, the CDR3 reads TGCGCCAGCAGCTTGACGCGAATCCAAGAGACCCAGTACTTC. Its translation: CASSLTRIQETQYF.